This TCR beta chain is drawn from a study of T cell clusters in autoimmune cytopenias. Multiplex touch-down PCR amplified TRB using TRB-A and TRB-B pools in one tube. TCRdb reprocessed the multiplex PCR reads; each CDR3 protein has one entry and no DNA is given. The sample features approximately 3,100 distinct CDR3 sequences, with around 5% in its top ten. The CDR3 is made up of 16 amino acids. Per germline, CDR1 PRHDT and CDR2 FYEKMQ (reference sequence). This clonotype counts as medium-sized (0.01 to 0.1%) by frequency. TRB amplification used around 270 ng of peripheral blood genomic DNA. The clonotype was recovered from a human donor with an autoimmune cytopenia or autoimmune hepatitis (not recorded which). Sequenced sample: peripheral blood. This chain uses TRBV13 with TRBJ1-2; TCRdb indicates TRBD1, and absent DNA this call remains unverified. CDR3 protein: CASSSNLQGQTGGYTF.